The 12 T cell receptor beta chains in this list originate from one sample, sequenced in a study of graft-versus-host responses after intestinal transplantation. 200,000 CFSE-labeled responder cells were plated with 200,000 irradiated, violet-dye-labeled stimulator cells. Repertoires were generated with immunoSEQ multiplex PCR, while TCRdb's copy carries only in-frame clones and drops some. In the table there are around 9,200 clones, around 26% of which are singletons. The source material was alloreactive CD8+ T cells from a mixed lymphocyte reaction culture, sampled before intestinal transplant. Subset specified: CFSE-low proliferating T cells sorted from roughly six-day pre-transplant mixed lymphocyte reaction (GvH or HvG direction). These receptors came from a human patient who received an intestinal transplant.

The chain employs TRBV10-2 and TRBJ2-1, with TRBD1 as a possible D gene (6 bases). The CDR3 covers 13 residues. V dropped 5 bases and J dropped 6 bases, with 11 bases sitting between them. Germline V gene lookup returns CDR1 WSHSY and CDR2 SAAADI. CDR3 sequence: CASSPNRVNEQFF. Here the CDR3 DNA reads TGCGCCAGCAGTCCGAACAGGGTCAATGAGCAGTTCTTC.

By sample share, this clone is medium-sized. The chain recombines TRBV4-2 with TRBJ2-1, with 8 bases fitting TRBD2. The CDR3 length is 15 residues. CDR1 and CDR2 (germline): LGHNA, YNFKEQ. Unmatched junction bases numbered 9, after V lost 4 bases and J lost 7 bases. The CDR3 DNA reads as TGTGCCAGCAGCCTTTCCGGGGGGGACAAAAATGAGCAGTTCTTC. Its translation is CASSLSGGDKNEQFF.

By its share, this clone is medium-sized. The chain uses TRBV10-3 and TRBJ1-1; D possibly corresponds to TRBD1 (5 bases). CDR1 is ENHRY, CDR2 SYGVKD, per germline. V lost 0 bases, J lost 0 bases, and 8 bases lay in between. The CDR3 has 15 amino acids. CDR3: CAISESLQVNTEAFF. Written as DNA, the CDR3 is TGTGCCATCAGTGAGTCTTTACAGGTGAACACTGAAGCTTTCTTT.

This chain links TRBV19 with TRBJ1-6, with TRBD1 identical over 9 bases. The CDR3 contains 16 residues. Germline CDR1 reads LNHDA; CDR2 reads SQIVND (reference sequence). Trimming took 5 bases from V and 2 from J; bases not matched to a gene: 4. The CDR3 loop is CASSAGTGPYNSPLHF. The DNA for the CDR3 is TGTGCCAGTAGTGCCGGGACAGGGCCCTATAATTCACCCCTCCACTTT.

The chain couples TRBV9 to TRBJ2-7; 8 nucleotides agree with TRBD1. V dropped 3 bases and J dropped 4; count of bases not matched to a gene: 6. The CDR3 runs to 14 residues. Germline V gene sequence: CDR1 SGDLS, CDR2 YYNGEE. The CDR3 region has the DNA TGTGCCAGCAGCGCTGGGGACAGGTGGTACGAGCAGTACTTC. Its protein is CASSAGDRWYEQYF.

V gene TRBV29-1 combines with J gene TRBJ1-1; D may be TRBD1 (6 bases). Trimming pared 6 bases from V and 5 bases from J, leaving 16 bases between. This CDR3 has 13 amino acids. Germline lookup yields CDR1 SQVTM and CDR2 ANQGSEA. In DNA, the CDR3 is TGCAGCGTCGGGGAGGGGGGCTGGACTGAAGCTTTCTTT. Translated: CSVGEGGWTEAFF.

This clone was counted once. The chain carries TRBV11-3 and TRBJ1-1; the match to TRBD1 covers 7 bases. The trim removed 6 bases at V and 4 bases at J, leaving 5 bases unmatched. This CDR3 contains 13 residues. CDR1 SGHNT and CDR2 YENEEA come from the germline V gene. The CDR3 spells CASRQGPTTEAFF. The DNA of the CDR3 is TGTGCCAGCAGACAGGGGCCAACCACTGAAGCTTTCTTT.

The chain is built from TRBV4-2 and TRBJ2-5, with a possible D match to TRBD2 (5 bases). In germline, CDR1 is LGHNA, CDR2 YNFKEQ. V was pared by 0 bases and J by 2 bases, with 10 bases between. This CDR3 has 15 residues. The DNA of the CDR3 is TGTGCCAGCAGCCAAGACCTGACGGGGCAAGAGACCCAGTACTTC. It yields the protein CASSQDLTGQETQYF.

This chain connects TRBV7-6 to TRBJ2-2, with 11 bases identical to TRBD2. Trimming took 5 bases from V and 5 from J; bases not matched to a gene: 4. The CDR3 totals 15 residues. Germline V gene data show CDR1 as SGHVS and CDR2 as FNYEAQ. CDR3 nucleotides: TGTGCCAGCAGCCTAACTAGCGGGGGAACCGGGGAGCTGTTTTTT. It encodes CASSLTSGGTGELFF.

This clone was observed a few times. CDR3 in DNA: TGTGCCAGCAGTTTTTGGGGACAGGTCGACACTGAAGCTTTCTTT. Its translation: CASSFWGQVDTEAFF. The gene calls are TRBV6-5 and TRBJ1-1; 8 nucleotides align to TRBD1. V lost 4 bases to trimming and J lost 3 bases; unmatched junction nucleotides: 7. The CDR3 sequence is 15 residues long. Germline CDR1 reads MNHEY; CDR2 reads SVGAGI.

This clone was seen only a few times. The rearrangement uses TRBV15 and TRBJ1-3, with 11 bases fitting TRBD1. Germline assignment: CDR1 LNHNV and CDR2 YYDKDF (reference sequence). Trimming at V came to 5 bases and at J to 4 bases, leaving 4 bases not matched to a gene. The CDR3 has 15 residues. For the CDR3, the DNA is TGTGCCACCAGCGAGGACAGGGGGCGAGGAAACACCATATATTTT. Its protein product is CATSEDRGRGNTIYF.

This clone is medium-sized within its sample. The J gene is TRBJ2-1, the V gene TRBV6-6, with 12 bases that match TRBD2. This CDR3 spans 15 amino acids. The germline V gene has CDR1 MNHNY and CDR2 SVGAGI (reference sequence). Trimming at V came to 6 bases and at J to 9 bases, leaving 9 bases not matched to a gene. CDR3 sequence (DNA): TGTGCCAGCAGGGCCCTAGCGGGGGGGTATGGTGAGCAGTTCTTC. It translates to CASRALAGGYGEQFF.